This T cell receptor (beta chain) was sequenced during a study of blood T cell repertoires in COVID-19. Concerning this clone: Other DNA sequences within the sample encode an identical CDR3.

Sequencing was performed with immunoSEQ multiplex PCR; in TCRdb, only in-frame clones are kept and a portion is missing. The sample consists of some 190,000 clones, just under 85% of them appearing once. The sequenced sample was peripheral blood. This clonotype was obtained from a woman aged 70-85 years with active or convalescent COVID-19.

CDR3 in amino acids: CASSYGQGAGSPLHF. The CDR3, as DNA: TGTGCCAGCAGTTACGGTCAGGGGGCAGGCTCACCCCTCCACTTT. The chain has TRBV6-5 and TRBJ1-6, with 8 bases aligning to TRBD1. Germline V gene sequence: CDR1 MNHEY, CDR2 SVGAGI. The CDR3 is made up of 15 amino acids. The V and J ends lost 2 bases and 10 bases, in that order; junction bases with no gene match: 7.